This TCR beta chain was captured by sequencing in a study of blood T cell repertoires in COVID-19. The junction had 9 bases not matched to a gene; V was cut back by 0 bases and J by 3 bases. CDR1 and CDR2 from the germline V gene are SQVTM and ANQGSEA. The CDR3 has 16 residues. The data were produced by immunoSEQ multiplex PCR, yet TCRdb's version contains in-frame clones alone and is incomplete. Of 100,000 or so clones listed, about 80% are singletons. V and J are TRBV29-1 and TRBJ2-3; 7 nucleotides match TRBD2. This clonotype was obtained from a woman in her seventies with acute or convalescent COVID-19. Source material: peripheral blood. CDR3 sequence reads: CSVEDTQVGGTDTQYF. For the CDR3, the DNA is TGCAGCGTTGAAGATACCCAGGTGGGGGGGACAGATACGCAGTATTTT.